The 30 T cell receptor beta chains given below trace back to one sample, sequenced in a study of a mutant IDH1 vaccine in newly diagnosed glioma. Produced via immunoSEQ multiplex PCR; TCRdb's table is partial and in-frame only. The sample holds about 72,000 clones, more than 70% seen once. No antigen has been assigned to these receptors. As to time point: week 35, safety follow-up. Every vaccination contained 300 ug of the mutant IDH1 20-mer peptide and was paired with topical imiquimod. The starting material was PBMCs, obtained from a glioma patient whose treatment included an IDH1 peptide vaccine. These receptor sequences come from a man between 18 and 35 years old with glioma.

The genes are TRBV27 and TRBJ1-1; D not certain. CDR1 MNHEY and CDR2 SMNVEV come from the germline V gene (reference sequence). The CDR3 spans 13 residues. Deletions cut 11 bases from V and 2 bases from J, with 15 bases between. CDR3 region: CASRSAVNTEAFF. CDR3 sequence (DNA): TGTGCCTCCCGCTCCGCCGTAAACACTGAAGCTTTCTTT.

This clone was detected once. At one boundary the junction diverges from the germline segment, which might be a read error. CDR3 bases: TGCAGCGTCGAAGGACAGTCGAACACTGAAGCTTTCTTT. Its protein is CSVEGQSNTEAFF. V is TRBV29-1 and J is TRBJ1-1, with D possibly TRBD1 on 6 matching bases. This CDR3 is built from 13 residues. CDR1 is SQVTM, CDR2 ANQGSEA, per germline.

The chain is built from TRBV11-2 and TRBJ1-2; TRBD1 is a possible D gene (6 bases). Trimming removed 7 bases from V and 4 bases from J, with 19 bases in between. The germline V gene encodes CDR1 SGHAT and CDR2 FQNNGV. The CDR3 runs 15 residues. CDR3 sequence reads: CASTEDKRGGYGYTF. CDR3 DNA sequence: TGTGCCAGCACCGAGGACAAGCGAGGGGGCTATGGCTACACCTTC.

The chain uses TRBV5-1 and TRBJ2-2, with a possible D match to TRBD1 (5 bases). The germline gives CDR1 SGHRS, CDR2 YFSETQ. The CDR3 is 15 residues long. Trimming pared 1 base from V and 1 base from J, leaving 8 bases between. The DNA for the CDR3 is TGCGCCAGCAGCTTGTGGCAGGGGAACACCGGGGAGCTGTTTTTT. This gives the protein CASSLWQGNTGELFF.

J is TRBJ2-7 and V is TRBV30; D possibly corresponds to TRBD2 (7 bases). This CDR3 has 15 amino acids. V was shortened by 2 bases and J by 0 bases, with 14 bases between the two germline ends. Germline loops: CDR1 GTSNPN, CDR2 SVGIG (reference sequence). CDR3 sequence: CAWSWGGAGSYEQYF. CDR3 nucleotides: TGTGCCTGGAGTTGGGGGGGCGCTGGCTCCTACGAGCAGTACTTC.

The V and J genes are TRBV5-1 and TRBJ2-2, with 11 positions matching TRBD2. CDR3 length: 16 residues. J was trimmed by 5 bases and V by 6 bases; bases with no gene match: 9. CDR1 and CDR2 (germline): SGHRS, YFSETQ. The CDR3 sequence is CASKHSGRGITGELFF. As DNA, the CDR3 is TGCGCCAGCAAACATAGCGGGAGGGGAATTACCGGGGAGCTGTTTTTT.

The V gene is TRBV5-8, the J gene TRBJ1-5, with TRBD1 matching 9 bases. The V gene's germline CDR1 is SGHTS and CDR2 YDEGEE. The CDR3 extends over 15 amino acids. The ends lost 4 bases at V and 1 base at J; junction bases unmatched: 3. CDR3 region: CASSPDRGSNQPQHF. The CDR3 nucleotides read TGTGCCAGCAGCCCGGACAGGGGAAGCAATCAGCCCCAGCATTTT.

The V and J genes are TRBV6-4 and TRBJ2-2; D perhaps matches TRBD2 (6 bases). CDR1 is MRHNA and CDR2 is SNTAGT in the germline V gene. The CDR3 is 14 amino acids. The V and J ends lost 2 bases and 2 bases respectively, with 6 bases between them. CDR3: CASSDGTNTGELFF. DNA for the CDR3: TGTGCCAGCAGTGACGGGACTAACACCGGGGAGCTGTTTTTT.

J is TRBJ1-6 and V is TRBV6-5; D unresolved. The V end lost 6 bases, the J end lost 7 bases, and 7 bases lay between the germline ends. The CDR3 spans 12 residues. Germline CDR1 is MNHEY and CDR2 is SVGAGI. The CDR3 DNA reads TGTGCCAGCAGGGCGGGGAATTCACCCCTCCACTTT. Encoded protein: CASRAGNSPLHF.

The chain joins TRBV6-1 to TRBJ2-7, with D possibly called TRBD1 or TRBD2 (5 bases each). Per the germline V gene, CDR1 is MNHNS and CDR2 is SASEGT. Trimming removed 5 bases at V and 4 bases at J, with 12 bases between. The CDR3 sequence is 13 residues long. CDR3 sequence: CASSNRDVYEQYF. In DNA, the CDR3 is TGTGCCAGCAGTAACCGGGACGTTTACGAGCAGTACTTC.

The rearrangement joins TRBV19 to TRBJ2-7; TRBD2 agrees at 10 bases. This CDR3 contains 14 residues. The germline CDR1 and CDR2 sequences are LNHDA and SQIVND (reference sequence). Trimming cost V 5 bases and J 2 bases; bases outside gene matches: 3. The CDR3 DNA follows: TGTGCCAGTAGTGCTAGCGGGGGAGCCTACGAGCAGTACTTC. Encoded protein: CASSASGGAYEQYF. Full variable domain (missing parts from reference TRBV19 and TRBJ2-7): DGGITQSPKYLFRKEGQNVTLSCEQNLNHDAMYWYRQDPGQGLRLIYYSQIVNDFQKGDIAEGYSVSREKKESFPLTVTSAQKNPTAFYLCASSASGGAYEQYFGPGTRLTVT.

The chain joins TRBV4-1 to TRBJ1-5; 10 bases align to TRBD1. Losses at the gene ends were 5 bases for V and 7 bases for J; bases not matched to a gene: 5. Germline CDR1 MGHRA, CDR2 YSYEKL. CDR3 length: 14 amino acids. The CDR3 sequence: CASSTTGGQQPQHF. CDR3 coding DNA: TGCGCCAGCAGCACGACAGGGGGCCAGCAGCCCCAGCATTTT.

This chain connects TRBV10-3 to TRBJ1-2; D call uncertain. This CDR3 has 13 amino acids. V lost 0 bases and J 2 bases, leaving 4 bases between the germline ends. Germline V gene sequence: CDR1 ENHRY, CDR2 SYGVKD. This chain's CDR3 is CAISESTNYGYTF. CDR3 DNA: TGTGCCATCAGTGAGTCAACCAACTATGGCTACACCTTC.

CDR3 region: CASSSSGLAGFNEQFF. The DNA for the CDR3 is TGTGCCAGCAGTTCAAGCGGACTAGCGGGGTTCAATGAGCAGTTCTTC. The gene calls are TRBV5-4 and TRBJ2-1, with 12 bases lining up with TRBD2. Losses at the gene ends were 5 bases for V and 6 bases for J; bases not matched to a gene: 9. This CDR3 contains 16 residues. Looked up from germline, CDR1 is SGHNT and CDR2 is YYREEE (reference sequence).

The chain combines TRBV11-3 with TRBJ2-7; D is perhaps TRBD1 or TRBD2 (6 bases each). V lost 11 bases, J lost 2 bases, and 13 bases lay in between. The CDR3 totals 12 residues. Germline loops: CDR1 SGHNT, CDR2 YENEEA. The CDR3 nucleotides are TGTGCCCCCAAAGGGGGGCCCTACGAGCAGTACTTC. It specifies CAPKGGPYEQYF.

The chain employs TRBV10-3 and TRBJ2-1, with 13 bases fitting TRBD2. Germline CDR1 is ENHRY and CDR2 is SYGVKD. J was trimmed by 4 bases and V by 2 bases; bases with no gene match: 5. The CDR3 runs to 17 residues. The CDR3 here is CAISETTGLAGYNEQFF. The CDR3 nucleotides read TGTGCCATCAGTGAGACTACGGGACTAGCGGGGTACAATGAGCAGTTCTTC.

This chain connects TRBV7-6 to TRBJ1-1; D uncertain. Germline assignment: CDR1 SGHVS and CDR2 FNYEAQ. V dropped 3 bases and J dropped 11 bases, with 16 bases sitting between them. The CDR3 covers 13 residues. The CDR3 DNA reads as TGTGCCAGCAGCTTGGGCGGGGTTACAGAGGCTTTCTTT. It translates to CASSLGGVTEAFF.

This clone appeared a single time. This chain joins TRBV25-1 and TRBJ1-2; 8 nucleotides line up with TRBD1. This CDR3 spans 12 amino acids. Per germline, CDR1 MGHDK and CDR2 SYGVNS. After removal of 5 bases from V and 13 bases from J, the junction contained 9 bases not matched to a gene. The CDR3 region is CASSKRTGLITF. CDR3 DNA sequence: TGTGCCAGCAGTAAACGGACAGGGTTGATCACCTTC.

In the case of this clone: In the same sample, other DNA sequences code for this CDR3. J is TRBJ2-5 and V is TRBV5-1; a weak D match, TRBD1 (6 bases). V shed 0 bases and J shed 4 bases, with 7 bases lying between them. Germline V CDR1 and CDR2: SGHRS, YFSETQ. CDR3 length equals 13 residues. The CDR3 spells CASSLGGGETQYF. CDR3 bases: TGCGCCAGCAGCTTGGGAGGGGGAGAGACCCAGTACTTC.

The V and J genes are TRBV5-8 and TRBJ1-1, with TRBD1 matching over 7 bases. The CDR3 sequence is 14 residues long. The germline V gene encodes CDR1 SGHTS and CDR2 YDEGEE. Trimming took 3 bases from V and 11 from J; bases not matched to a gene: 13. CDR3 nucleotides: TGTGCCAGCAGCTCTAGAGACAGGGCACAAGGGGCTTTCTTT. Translation: CASSSRDRAQGAFF.

The chain employs TRBV30 and TRBJ2-3, with a tentative D call TRBD1 (5 bases). Trimming removed 2 bases from V and 7 bases from J, with 13 bases in between. The V gene's germline CDR1 is GTSNPN and CDR2 SVGIG (reference sequence). The CDR3 runs to 13 residues. CDR3 region: CAWSHTQVNTQYF. The CDR3 region has the DNA TGTGCCTGGAGTCACACACAGGTTAATACGCAGTATTTT.

This chain connects TRBV10-3 to TRBJ2-5, with D possibly being TRBD1 (5 bases). The CDR3 is 14 residues long. Trimming stripped 4 bases from V and 3 bases from J, with 12 bases between. From germline, CDR1 is ENHRY and CDR2 SYGVKD. Here the CDR3 DNA reads TGTGCCATCAGTGGCTGGCAGGGCAAAGAGACCCAGTACTTC. Translating it yields CAISGWQGKETQYF.

This clone has more than one count but fewer than ten. The V and J genes are TRBV19 and TRBJ1-2; a weak D match, TRBD1 (5 bases). The length of the CDR3 is 15 residues. Per the germline V gene, CDR1 is LNHDA and CDR2 is SQIVND (reference sequence). V dropped 6 bases and J dropped 7 bases, with 21 bases sitting between them. For the CDR3, the DNA is TGTGCCAGTAGCCCTGGGGTGGTCAGGGCTCTTGGCTACACCTTC. It translates to CASSPGVVRALGYTF.

The chain has TRBV29-1 and TRBJ1-1, with a possible D match to TRBD1 (5 bases). Between the trimmed V and J ends, which lost 4 bases and 6 bases, there was a span of 6 bases. CDR3 size: 10 residues. Germline V gene sequence: CDR1 SQVTM, CDR2 ANQGSEA. The CDR3 loop is CSVGTPEAFF. The CDR3 DNA is TGCAGCGTTGGGACACCTGAAGCTTTCTTT.

The chain has TRBV7-2 and TRBJ2-2; D may be TRBD2 (6 bases). Germline CDR1 reads SGHTA; CDR2 reads FQGNSA. V was shortened by 5 bases and J by 6 bases, with 13 bases between the two germline ends. This CDR3 is built from 14 residues. CDR3 sequence: CASSPGTVAGELFF. CDR3 nucleotide sequence: TGTGCCAGCAGCCCGGGGACTGTTGCCGGGGAGCTGTTTTTT.

V usage is TRBV28 and J usage is TRBJ2-7; no clear D gene. The V end lost 9 bases, the J end lost 0 bases, and 9 bases lay between the germline ends. Per the germline V gene, CDR1 is MDHEN and CDR2 is SYDVKM. This CDR3 contains 12 residues. The CDR3 spells CASFASSYEQYF. In DNA form, the CDR3 reads TGTGCCAGTTTCGCTAGCTCCTACGAGCAGTACTTC.

The V gene is TRBV7-2, the J gene TRBJ2-3; no definite D call. The V gene lost 4 bases and the J gene lost 6 bases, with 11 bases spanning the gap. CDR3 length: 13 residues. The germline CDR1 and CDR2 sequences are SGHTA and FQGNSA. The CDR3 DNA sequence: TGTGCCAGCAGCTCGATATACGGGGATACGCAGTATTTT. Its translation is CASSSIYGDTQYF.

This chain connects TRBV15 to TRBJ1-1; 7 bases agree with TRBD1. This CDR3 has 15 residues. Germline V gene sequence: CDR1 LNHNV, CDR2 YYDKDF (reference sequence). V was pared by 4 bases and J by 1 base, with 6 bases of the junction left unmatched. For the CDR3, the DNA is TGTGCCACCAGCATCGACAGGGCCCCGAACACTGAAGCTTTCTTT. Translated, it gives CATSIDRAPNTEAFF.

The V call is TRBV29-1, the J call TRBJ2-1; 12 bases line up with TRBD1. CDR3 length: 14 amino acids. The trim removed 4 bases at V and 6 bases at J, leaving 4 bases unmatched. Germline V gives CDR1 SQVTM, CDR2 ANQGSEA. The CDR3 region is CSVGRDRGPNEQFF. The CDR3 bases are TGCAGCGTTGGGAGGGACAGGGGGCCCAATGAGCAGTTCTTC.

V usage is TRBV25-1 and J usage is TRBJ2-7; D possibly uses TRBD1 or TRBD2 (5 bases each). Trimming stripped 4 bases from V and 7 bases from J, with 20 bases between. Germline CDR1 reads MGHDK; CDR2 reads SYGVNS. CDR3 length equals 15 residues. For the CDR3, the DNA is TGTGCCAGCAGTGTCGCCGGGACGGGGTCTAGGGAGCAGTACTTC. It codes for CASSVAGTGSREQYF.